This entry is about one T cell receptor (beta chain). This clonotype appeared a few times. Its antigen remains unidentified. It has no much larger one-base neighbor in the sample; base qualities were not kept. This record belongs to a study of T-cell memory formation after mild COVID-19 (dated by TCRdb to about 2021). Regarding the study in general: TCR sequence clusters from the two donors were largely donor specific. T-cell clones expanding and contracting after mild COVID-19 in two donors were tracked by longitudinal TCRalpha and TCRbeta repertoire sequencing. The cohort comprised two young, previously healthy adult volunteers, one female and one male. The paper's findings and limits, for the study overall: From day 15 to 85, contracting clones showed balanced CD4/CD8 phenotypes, whereas a second wave of clones that expanded from day 15 to 37 leaned towards CD4+. Contracting CD4+ clones turned up mainly in the CM and EM memory subsets, whereas EMRA was where CD8+ clones were enriched. Whether the second-wave clones peaking on day 37 were SARS-CoV-2 specific was not confirmed. Only a couple of mild cases were covered in the study, and larger cohorts including severe cases with pre-infection samples were considered necessary. Some responding clones were found in pre-infection memory, which suggests that pre-existing cross-reactive memory T cells took part in the SARS-CoV-2 response.

The CDR3 has 13 amino acids, counting the end cysteine and phenylalanine. The read is trimmed to its CDR3 DNA, 39 bases read in frame from base 1. Trimmed from V: 2 bases; trimmed from J: 7 bases; junction bases lacking a gene match: 3. CDR1 and CDR2, looked up from the germline V gene (reference sequence), are SGHKS and YYEKEE. PBMCs were isolated by Ficoll-Paque density gradient centrifugation. TCRdb names Illumina NovaSeq 6000 as the instrument used. TCRalpha and TCRbeta cDNA libraries were built by 5'RACE with constant-segment primers, adding sample barcodes and unique molecular identifiers. Trizol reagent was used to extract RNA from every sample. Library amplification was performed in two PCR steps, and a second sample barcode and Illumina TruSeq adapters were introduced in the second step. The libraries were sequenced on an Illumina NovaSeq using 2 x 150 bp paired-end reads. The paper's data handling went like this. Reads were demultiplexed and collapsed into UMI-guided consensus sequences with migec v1.2.7. Using mixcr v2.1.11, UMI consensuses were aligned to TRA and TRB V and J templates and then assembled into clonotypes. A clonotype was counted as expanded or contracted only if both edgeR and NoisET called the change significant, with noise models trained on biological replicates. For edgeR calls, the thresholds were a false discovery rate-adjusted p below 0.01 and a log2 fold-change of 1. PCA with hierarchical clustering of max-normalized trajectories of the 1000 most abundant clonotypes was used as exploratory dynamics analysis. Separately sequenced CD4+ and CD8+ repertoires were used to assign a CD4 or CD8 phenotype to each responding clone. TCRdb reworked the public reads: Q25 trimming with fastp, MiXCR clone assembly, productive beta chains retained. Rows merge per CDR3 protein into single entries with the most common DNA and genes. These V and J calls derive from TCRdb rather than the authors' analysis. The sample table lists hundreds of thousands of distinct CDR3 sequences, just over 20% of them with a count of one. The ten largest clones take up under 15% of the sample.

The V gene is TRBV5-5 and the J gene is TRBJ1-5; a stretch of 7 junction bases matches TRBD1. Specimen: PBMCs or a T cell subset sorted from them (not recorded which). The TCR was taken from an adult woman who had mild COVID-19 (a few samples of this study predate the infection). The sample titles of this study are shuffled in the database, so cell type and time point are left out; the donor was told from shared clones. CDR3 protein: CASSFSGGQPQHF. The nucleotides read TGTGCCAGCAGCTTTTCAGGGGGACAGCCCCAGCATTTT.